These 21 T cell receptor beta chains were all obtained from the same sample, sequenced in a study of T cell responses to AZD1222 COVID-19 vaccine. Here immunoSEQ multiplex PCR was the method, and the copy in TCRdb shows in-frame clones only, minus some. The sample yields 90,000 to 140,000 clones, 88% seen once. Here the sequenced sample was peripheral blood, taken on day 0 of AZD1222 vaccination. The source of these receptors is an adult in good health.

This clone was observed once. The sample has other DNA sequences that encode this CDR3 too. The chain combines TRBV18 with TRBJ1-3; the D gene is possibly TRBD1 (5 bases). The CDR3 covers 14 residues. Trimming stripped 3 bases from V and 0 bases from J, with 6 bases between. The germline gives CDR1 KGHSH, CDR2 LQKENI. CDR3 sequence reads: CASSPTDSGNTIYF. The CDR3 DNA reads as TGTGCCAGCTCACCGACAGACTCTGGAAACACCATATATTTT. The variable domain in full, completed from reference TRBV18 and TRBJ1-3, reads NAGVMQNPRHLVRRRGQEARLRCSPMKGHSHVYWYRQLPEEGLKFMVYLQKENIIDESGMPKERFSAEFPKEGPSILRIQQVVRGDSAAYFCASSPTDSGNTIYFGEGSWLTVV.

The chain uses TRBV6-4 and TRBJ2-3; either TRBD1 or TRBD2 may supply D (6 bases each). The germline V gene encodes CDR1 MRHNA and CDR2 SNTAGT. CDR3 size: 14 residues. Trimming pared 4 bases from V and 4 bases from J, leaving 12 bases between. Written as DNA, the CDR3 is TGTGCCAGCAGTGTGCGGAGGGGGGCAGATACGCAGTATTTT. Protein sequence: CASSVRRGADTQYF.

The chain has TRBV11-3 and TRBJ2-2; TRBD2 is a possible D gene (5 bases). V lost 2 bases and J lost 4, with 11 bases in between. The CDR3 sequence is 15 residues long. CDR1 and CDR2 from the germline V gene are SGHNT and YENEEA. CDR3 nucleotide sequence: TGTGCCAGCAGCTTATTTAGCCGGGGCACCGGGGAGCTGTTTTTT. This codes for CASSLFSRGTGELFF.

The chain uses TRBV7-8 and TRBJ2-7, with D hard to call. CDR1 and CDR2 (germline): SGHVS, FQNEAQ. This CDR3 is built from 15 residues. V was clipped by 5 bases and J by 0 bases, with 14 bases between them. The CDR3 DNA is TGTGCCAGCAGCCCTGCCCCAGGTGACTCCTACGAGCAGTACTTC. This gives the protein CASSPAPGDSYEQYF.

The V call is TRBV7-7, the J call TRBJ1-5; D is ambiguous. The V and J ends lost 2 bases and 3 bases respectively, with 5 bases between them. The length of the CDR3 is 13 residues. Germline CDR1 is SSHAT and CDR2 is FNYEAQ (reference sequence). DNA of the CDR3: TGTGCCAGCAGCTTAAGTATCAATCAGCCCCAGCATTTT. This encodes CASSLSINQPQHF. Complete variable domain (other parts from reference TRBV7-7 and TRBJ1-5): GAGVSQSPRYKVTKRGQDVTLRCDPISSHATLYWYQQALGQGPEFLTYFNYEAQPDKSGLPSDRFSAERPEGSISTLTIQRTEQRDSAMYRCASSLSINQPQHFGDGTRLSIL.

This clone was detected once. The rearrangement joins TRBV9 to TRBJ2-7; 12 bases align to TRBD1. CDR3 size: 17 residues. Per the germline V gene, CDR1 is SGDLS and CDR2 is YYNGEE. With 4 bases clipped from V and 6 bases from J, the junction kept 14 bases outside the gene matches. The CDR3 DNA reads TGTGCCAGCAGCCCCGGGGGGTATGGGACAGGGGGCTCCGAGCAGTACTTC. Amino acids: CASSPGGYGTGGSEQYF.

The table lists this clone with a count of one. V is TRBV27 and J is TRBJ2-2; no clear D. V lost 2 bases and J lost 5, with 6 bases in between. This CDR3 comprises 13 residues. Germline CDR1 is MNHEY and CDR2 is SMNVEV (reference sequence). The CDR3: CASSLGVTGELFF. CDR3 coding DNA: TGTGCCAGCAGTTTAGGCGTGACCGGGGAGCTGTTTTTT.

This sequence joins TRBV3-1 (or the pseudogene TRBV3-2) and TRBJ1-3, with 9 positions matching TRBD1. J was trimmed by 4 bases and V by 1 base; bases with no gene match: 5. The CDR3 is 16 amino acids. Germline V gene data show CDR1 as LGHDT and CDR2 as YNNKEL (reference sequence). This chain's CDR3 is CASSQGTGVRGNTIYF. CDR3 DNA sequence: TGTGCCAGCAGCCAAGGGACAGGGGTTCGAGGAAACACCATATATTTT.

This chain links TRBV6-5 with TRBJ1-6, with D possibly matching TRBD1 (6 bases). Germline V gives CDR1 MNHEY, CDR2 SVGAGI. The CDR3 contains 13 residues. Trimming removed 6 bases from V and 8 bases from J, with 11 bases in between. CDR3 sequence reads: CASRGGADSPLHF. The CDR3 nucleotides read TGTGCCAGCAGGGGGGGGGCTGATTCACCCCTCCACTTT.

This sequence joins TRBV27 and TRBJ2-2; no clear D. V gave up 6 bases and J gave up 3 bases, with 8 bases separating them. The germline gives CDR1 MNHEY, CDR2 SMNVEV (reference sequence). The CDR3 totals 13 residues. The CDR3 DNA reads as TGTGCCAGCAGCGAGAAGGACACCGGGGAGCTGTTTTTT. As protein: CASSEKDTGELFF.

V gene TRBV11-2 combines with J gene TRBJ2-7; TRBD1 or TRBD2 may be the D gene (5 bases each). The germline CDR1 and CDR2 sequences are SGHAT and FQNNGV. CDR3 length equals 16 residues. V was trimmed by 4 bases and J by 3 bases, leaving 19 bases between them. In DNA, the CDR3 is TGTGCCAGCAGCTCTCCCTGGGGACCCTTACGCTACGAGCAGTACTTC. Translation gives CASSSPWGPLRYEQYF.

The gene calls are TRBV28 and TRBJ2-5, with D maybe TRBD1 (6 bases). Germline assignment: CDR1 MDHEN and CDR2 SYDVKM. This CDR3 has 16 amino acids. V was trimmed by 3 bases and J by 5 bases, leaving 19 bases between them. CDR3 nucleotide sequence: TGTGCCAGCAGTTTGCGAGGAACAGGGATCCGGGAGACCCAGTACTTC. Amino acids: CASSLRGTGIRETQYF.

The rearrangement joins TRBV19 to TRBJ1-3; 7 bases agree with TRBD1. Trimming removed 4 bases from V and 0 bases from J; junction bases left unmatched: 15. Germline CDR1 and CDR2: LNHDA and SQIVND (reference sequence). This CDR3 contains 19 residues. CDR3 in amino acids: CASSTQVARRDSSGNTIYF. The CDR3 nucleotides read TGTGCCAGTAGTACTCAAGTAGCCCGGCGGGACAGCTCTGGAAACACCATATATTTT.

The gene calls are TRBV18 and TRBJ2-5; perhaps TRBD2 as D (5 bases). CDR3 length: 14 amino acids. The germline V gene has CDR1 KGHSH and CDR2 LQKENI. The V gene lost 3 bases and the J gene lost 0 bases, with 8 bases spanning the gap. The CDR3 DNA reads TGTGCCAGCTCACCTCTCGGGGACCAAGAGACCCAGTACTTC. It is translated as CASSPLGDQETQYF.

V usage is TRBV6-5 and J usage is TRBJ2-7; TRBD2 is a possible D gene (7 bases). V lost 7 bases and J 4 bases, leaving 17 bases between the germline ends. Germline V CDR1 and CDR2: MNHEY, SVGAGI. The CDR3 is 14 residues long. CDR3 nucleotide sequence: TGTGCCAGCATCGAGGGGGGGGCGCGGTACGAGCAGTACTTC. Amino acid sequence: CASIEGGARYEQYF.

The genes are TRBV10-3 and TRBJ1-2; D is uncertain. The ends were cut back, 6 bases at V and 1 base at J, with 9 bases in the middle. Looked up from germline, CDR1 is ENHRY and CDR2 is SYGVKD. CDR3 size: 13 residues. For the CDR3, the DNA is TGTGCCATCAGGGAGACGGTTAACTATGGCTACACCTTC. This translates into CAIRETVNYGYTF.

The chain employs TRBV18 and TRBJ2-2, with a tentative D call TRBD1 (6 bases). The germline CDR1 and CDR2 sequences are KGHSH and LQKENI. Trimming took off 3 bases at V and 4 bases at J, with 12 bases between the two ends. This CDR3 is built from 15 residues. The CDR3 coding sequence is TGTGCCAGCTCACCGCGATCGGACAGCACCGGGGAGCTGTTTTTT. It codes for CASSPRSDSTGELFF.

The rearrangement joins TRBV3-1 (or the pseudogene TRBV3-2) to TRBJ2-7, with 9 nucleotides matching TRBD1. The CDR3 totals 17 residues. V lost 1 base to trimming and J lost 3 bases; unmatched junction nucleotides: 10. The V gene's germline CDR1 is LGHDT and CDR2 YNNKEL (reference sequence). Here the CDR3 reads CASSQGPAGTGNYEQYF. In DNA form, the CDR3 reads TGTGCCAGCAGCCAAGGGCCCGCCGGGACAGGGAACTACGAGCAGTACTTC.

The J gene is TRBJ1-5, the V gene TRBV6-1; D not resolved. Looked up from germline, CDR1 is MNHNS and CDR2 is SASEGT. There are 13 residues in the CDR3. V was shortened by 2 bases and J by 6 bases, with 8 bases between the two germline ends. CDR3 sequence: CASSETEAQPQHF. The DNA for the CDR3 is TGTGCCAGCAGTGAAACAGAGGCTCAGCCCCAGCATTTT.

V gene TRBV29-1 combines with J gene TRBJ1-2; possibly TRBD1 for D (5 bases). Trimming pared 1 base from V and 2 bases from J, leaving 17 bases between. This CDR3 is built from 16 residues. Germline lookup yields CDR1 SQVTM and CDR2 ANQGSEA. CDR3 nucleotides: TGCAGCGTTGAAGGGGGCCGAGACAAAGGAAACTATGGCTACACCTTC. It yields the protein CSVEGGRDKGNYGYTF.

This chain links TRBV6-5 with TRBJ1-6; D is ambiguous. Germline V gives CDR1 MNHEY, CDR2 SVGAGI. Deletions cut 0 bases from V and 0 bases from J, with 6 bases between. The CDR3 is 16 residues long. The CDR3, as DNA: TGTGCCAGCAGTTACTCATTTGGCTCCTATAATTCACCCCTCCACTTT. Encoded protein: CASSYSFGSYNSPLHF.